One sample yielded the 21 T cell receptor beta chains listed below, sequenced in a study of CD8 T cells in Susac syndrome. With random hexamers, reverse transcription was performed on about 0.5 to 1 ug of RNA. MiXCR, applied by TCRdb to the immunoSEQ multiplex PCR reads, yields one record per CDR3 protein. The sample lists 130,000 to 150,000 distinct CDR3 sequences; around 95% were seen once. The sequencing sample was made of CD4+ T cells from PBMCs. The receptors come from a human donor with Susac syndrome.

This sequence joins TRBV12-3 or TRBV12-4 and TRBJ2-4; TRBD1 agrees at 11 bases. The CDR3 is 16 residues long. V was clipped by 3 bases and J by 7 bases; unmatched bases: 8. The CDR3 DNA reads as TGTGCCAGCAGTTTGGGTCCGGGACAGGGGGGCAACATTCAGTACTTC. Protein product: CASSLGPGQGGNIQYF.

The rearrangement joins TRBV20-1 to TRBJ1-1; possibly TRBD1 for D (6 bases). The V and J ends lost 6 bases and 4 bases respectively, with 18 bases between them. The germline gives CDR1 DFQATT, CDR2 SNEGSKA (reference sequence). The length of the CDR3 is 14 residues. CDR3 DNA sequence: TGCAGTGCGCCTACAGGGTCTAGAAGCACTGAAGCTTTCTTT. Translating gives CSAPTGSRSTEAFF.

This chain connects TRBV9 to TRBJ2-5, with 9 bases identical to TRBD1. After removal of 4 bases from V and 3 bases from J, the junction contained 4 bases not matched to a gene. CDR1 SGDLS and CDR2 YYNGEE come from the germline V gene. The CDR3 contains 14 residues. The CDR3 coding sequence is TGTGCCAGCAGCTACCGGACAGGGGAAGAGACCCAGTACTTC. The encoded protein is CASSYRTGEETQYF.

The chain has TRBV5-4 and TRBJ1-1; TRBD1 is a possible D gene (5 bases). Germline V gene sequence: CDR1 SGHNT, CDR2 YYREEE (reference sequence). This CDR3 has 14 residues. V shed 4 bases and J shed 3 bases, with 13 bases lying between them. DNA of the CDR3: TGTGCCAGCAGCCGGGGGAATAGTGACACTGAAGCTTTCTTT. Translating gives CASSRGNSDTEAFF.

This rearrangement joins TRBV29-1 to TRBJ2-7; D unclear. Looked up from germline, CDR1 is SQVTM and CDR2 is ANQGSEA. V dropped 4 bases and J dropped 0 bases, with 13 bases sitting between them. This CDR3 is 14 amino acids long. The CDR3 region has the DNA TGCAGCGTTGCGAAACCCGCAAACTCCTACGAGCAGTACTTC. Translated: CSVAKPANSYEQYF.

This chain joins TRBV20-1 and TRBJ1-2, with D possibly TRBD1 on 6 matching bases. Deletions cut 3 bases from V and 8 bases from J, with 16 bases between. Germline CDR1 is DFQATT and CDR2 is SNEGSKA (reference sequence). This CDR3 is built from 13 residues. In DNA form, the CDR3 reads TGCAGTGCTAGTTTTCCAGGGGCGGAAGGCTACACCTTC. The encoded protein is CSASFPGAEGYTF.

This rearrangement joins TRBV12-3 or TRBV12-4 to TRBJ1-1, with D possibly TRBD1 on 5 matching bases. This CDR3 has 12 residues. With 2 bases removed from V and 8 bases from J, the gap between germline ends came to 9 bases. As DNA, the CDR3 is TGTGCCAGCAGTTTACGGGGGGTCGAAGCTTTCTTT. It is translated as CASSLRGVEAFF.

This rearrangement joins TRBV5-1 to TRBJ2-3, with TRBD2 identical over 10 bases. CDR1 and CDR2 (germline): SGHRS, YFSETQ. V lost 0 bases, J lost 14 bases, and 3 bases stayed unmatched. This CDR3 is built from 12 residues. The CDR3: CASSLDLAGVYF. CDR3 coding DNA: TGCGCCAGCAGCTTGGATCTAGCGGGAGTGTATTTT.

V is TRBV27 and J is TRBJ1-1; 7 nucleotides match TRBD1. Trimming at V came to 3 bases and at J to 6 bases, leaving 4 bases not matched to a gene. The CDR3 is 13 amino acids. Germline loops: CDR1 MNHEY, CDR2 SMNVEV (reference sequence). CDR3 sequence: CASSLTGRSEAFF. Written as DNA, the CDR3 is TGTGCCAGCAGTTTGACAGGGCGGTCTGAAGCTTTCTTT.

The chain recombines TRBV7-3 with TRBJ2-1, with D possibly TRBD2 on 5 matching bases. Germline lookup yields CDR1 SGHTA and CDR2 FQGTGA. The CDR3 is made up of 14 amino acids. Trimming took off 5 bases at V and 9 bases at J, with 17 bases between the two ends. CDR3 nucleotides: TGTGCCAGCAGCCCGAGAAGCGGACGTACTGAGCAGTTCTTC. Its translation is CASSPRSGRTEQFF.

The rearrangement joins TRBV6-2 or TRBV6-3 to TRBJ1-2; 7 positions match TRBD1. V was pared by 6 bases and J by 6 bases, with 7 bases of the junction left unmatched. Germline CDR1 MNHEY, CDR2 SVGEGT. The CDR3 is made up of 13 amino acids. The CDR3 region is CASRDTGVDGYTF. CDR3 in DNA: TGTGCCAGCAGGGATACAGGGGTGGATGGCTACACCTTC.

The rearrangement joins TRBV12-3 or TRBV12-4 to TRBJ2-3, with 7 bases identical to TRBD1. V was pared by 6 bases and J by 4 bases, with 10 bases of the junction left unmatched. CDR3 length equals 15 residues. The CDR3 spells CASSARQGVADTQYF. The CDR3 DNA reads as TGTGCCAGCAGCGCCCGACAGGGAGTCGCAGATACGCAGTATTTT.

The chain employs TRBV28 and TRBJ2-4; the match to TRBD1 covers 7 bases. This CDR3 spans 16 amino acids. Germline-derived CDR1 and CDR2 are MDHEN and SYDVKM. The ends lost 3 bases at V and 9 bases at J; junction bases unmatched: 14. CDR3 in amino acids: CASSFDRVDPKAIQYF. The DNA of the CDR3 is TGTGCCAGCAGTTTCGACAGGGTTGACCCAAAGGCCATTCAGTACTTC.

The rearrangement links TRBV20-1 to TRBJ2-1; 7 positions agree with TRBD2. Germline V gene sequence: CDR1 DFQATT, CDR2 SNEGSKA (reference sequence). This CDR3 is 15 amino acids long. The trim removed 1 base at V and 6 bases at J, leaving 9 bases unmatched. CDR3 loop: CSARGGLAAANEQFF. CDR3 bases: TGCAGTGCTAGAGGAGGTCTAGCGGCCGCCAATGAGCAGTTCTTC.

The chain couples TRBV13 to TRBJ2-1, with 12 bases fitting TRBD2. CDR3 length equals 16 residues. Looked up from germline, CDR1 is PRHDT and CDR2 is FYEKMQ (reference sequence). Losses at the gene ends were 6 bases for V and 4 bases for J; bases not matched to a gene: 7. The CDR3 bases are TGTGCCAGCAGTAAACAGCTAGCGGGGGGGTACAATGAGCAGTTCTTC. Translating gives CASSKQLAGGYNEQFF. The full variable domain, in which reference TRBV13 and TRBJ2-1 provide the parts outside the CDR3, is AAGVIQSPRHLIKEKRETATLKCYPIPRHDTVYWYQQGPGQDPQFLISFYEKMQSDKGSIPDRFSAQQFSDYHSELNMSSLELGDSALYFCASSKQLAGGYNEQFFGPGTRLTVL.

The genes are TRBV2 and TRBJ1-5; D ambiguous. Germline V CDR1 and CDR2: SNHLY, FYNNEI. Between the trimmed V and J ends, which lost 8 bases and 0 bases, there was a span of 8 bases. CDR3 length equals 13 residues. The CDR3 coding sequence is TGTGCCAGCGGGAAAAATAGCAATCAGCCCCAGCATTTT. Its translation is CASGKNSNQPQHF.

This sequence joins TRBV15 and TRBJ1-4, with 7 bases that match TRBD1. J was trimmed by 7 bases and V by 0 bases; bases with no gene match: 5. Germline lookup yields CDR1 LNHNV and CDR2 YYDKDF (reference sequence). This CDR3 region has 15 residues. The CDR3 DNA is TGTGCCACCAGCAGAGATTACAGGGGAGGTGAAAAACTGTTTTTT. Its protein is CATSRDYRGGEKLFF.

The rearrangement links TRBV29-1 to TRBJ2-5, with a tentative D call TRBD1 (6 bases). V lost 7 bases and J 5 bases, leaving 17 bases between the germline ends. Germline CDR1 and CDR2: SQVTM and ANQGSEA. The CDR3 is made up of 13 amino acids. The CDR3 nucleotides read TGCAGCGCCGACAGGCACGGGGAGGAGACCCAGTACTTC. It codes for CSADRHGEETQYF. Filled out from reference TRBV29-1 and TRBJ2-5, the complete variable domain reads SAVISQKPSRDICQRGTSLTIQCQVDSQVTMMFWYRQQPGQSLTLIATANQGSEATYESGFVIDKFPISRPNLTFSTLTVSNMSPEDSSIYLCSADRHGEETQYFGPGTRLLVL.

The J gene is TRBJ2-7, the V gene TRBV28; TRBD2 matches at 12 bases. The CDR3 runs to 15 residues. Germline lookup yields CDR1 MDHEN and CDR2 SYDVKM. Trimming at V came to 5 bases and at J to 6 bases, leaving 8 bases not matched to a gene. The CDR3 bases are TGTGCCAGCAGTACTTCCGGGACTAGCGGGTCCGAGCAGTACTTC. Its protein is CASSTSGTSGSEQYF.

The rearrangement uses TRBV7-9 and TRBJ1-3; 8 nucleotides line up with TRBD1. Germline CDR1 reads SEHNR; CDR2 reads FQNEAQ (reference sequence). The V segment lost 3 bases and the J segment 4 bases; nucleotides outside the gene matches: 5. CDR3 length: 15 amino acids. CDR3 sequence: CASSFPDRVGNTIYF. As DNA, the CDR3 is TGTGCCAGCAGCTTCCCGGACAGGGTCGGAAACACCATATATTTT.

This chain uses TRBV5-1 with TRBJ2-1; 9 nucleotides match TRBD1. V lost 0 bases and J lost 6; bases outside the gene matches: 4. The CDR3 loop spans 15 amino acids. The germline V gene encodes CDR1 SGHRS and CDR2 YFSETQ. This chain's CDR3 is CASSLGDRAGNEQFF. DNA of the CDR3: TGCGCCAGCAGCTTGGGGGACAGGGCCGGCAATGAGCAGTTCTTC.